The 29 T cell receptor beta chains below were found in one sample sequenced in a study of T-cell reconstitution after alpha-beta-depleted transplantation in children. Researchers prepared the TCRbeta library using unique molecular identifiers, the study reports. TCRdb fed the PCR reads into MiXCR, producing one record per CDR3 protein. The repertoire includes approximately 210,000 distinct CDR3 sequences, roughly 15% of them detected once, and less than 15% sits in the top ten. The material was PBMCs from the stem cell graft donor, obtained from the stem cell graft. Receptors originate from a human donor who donated a stem cell graft to a child with acute lymphoblastic leukemia.

The chain joins TRBV2 to TRBJ1-1; D is ambiguous. V lost 10 bases to trimming and J lost 0 bases, with 12 bases between them. CDR1 and CDR2 from the germline V gene are SNHLY and FYNNEI. The CDR3 sequence is 13 residues long. For the CDR3, the DNA is TGTGCCACCCGGACGGGTATGAACACTGAAGCTTTCTTT. It encodes CATRTGMNTEAFF.

As regards this clonotype: One base away lies a much larger clone, so this may be a sequencing read error. The V call is TRBV6-1, the J call TRBJ2-3; 10 nucleotides agree with TRBD2. There are 16 residues in the CDR3. Germline loops: CDR1 MNHNS, CDR2 SASEGT. For the CDR3, the DNA is TGTGCCAGCAGTGAATTCCTAGCGGGAGCTCTAGATACGCAGTGTTTT. Translating gives CASSEFLAGALDTQCF.

This clonotype has a count of ten or more. The chain recombines TRBV5-1 with TRBJ1-6; D unclear. Germline V gene lookup returns CDR1 SGHRS and CDR2 YFSETQ. Between the trimmed V and J ends, which lost 0 bases and 2 bases, there was a span of 6 bases. CDR3 length equals 15 residues. CDR3 amino acids: CASSLGTAYNSPLHF. The DNA of the CDR3 is TGCGCCAGCAGCTTGGGGACGGCCTATAATTCACCCCTCCACTTT.

Concerning this clonotype: This could be a read error, since a much larger clone is one nucleotide away. This rearrangement joins TRBV2 to TRBJ2-6; tentative D call: TRBD1 (5 bases). CDR1 SNHLY and CDR2 FYNNEI come from the germline V gene. CDR3 length: 16 amino acids. The CDR3 DNA reads TGTGCCAGCAGTGAAAGGGAAGCCTCTGGGGCCAACGGCCTGACTTTC. This encodes CASSEREASGANGLTF.

This clonotype appeared a few times. This chain links TRBV12-3 or TRBV12-4 with TRBJ2-1, with D possibly being TRBD2 (5 bases). Trimming took off 9 bases at V and 0 bases at J, with 18 bases between the two ends. The CDR3 consists of 16 residues. CDR3 residues: CARGDGVVTSYNEQFF. The CDR3 DNA sequence: TGTGCCAGGGGAGACGGAGTCGTTACCTCCTACAATGAGCAGTTCTTC.

This clonotype was seen at least ten times. This chain joins TRBV20-1 and TRBJ1-5; D is unclear. V lost 0 bases to trimming and J lost 3 bases, with 12 bases between them. CDR1 and CDR2 (germline): DFQATT, SNEGSKA (reference sequence). The CDR3 covers 15 residues. The CDR3 is CSARDFFGDNQPQHF. The CDR3 DNA sequence: TGCAGTGCTAGAGATTTCTTCGGAGACAATCAGCCCCAGCATTTT.

V gene TRBV19 combines with J gene TRBJ2-7; D gene ambiguous. In germline, CDR1 is LNHDA, CDR2 SQIVND (reference sequence). This CDR3 is built from 13 residues. Deletions cut 6 bases from V and 0 bases from J, with 9 bases between. The CDR3 here is CASRPLDSYEQYF. The CDR3 DNA is TGTGCCAGTAGGCCATTAGACTCCTACGAGCAGTACTTC.

There are many counts of this clonotype. This rearrangement joins TRBV3-1 to TRBJ1-5; D uncertain. Trimming took 1 base from V and 9 from J, leaving 10 bases between them. CDR3 size: 13 residues. Germline V gene sequence: CDR1 LGHDT, CDR2 YNNKEL (reference sequence). CDR3 sequence: CASSQVGQGPQHF. The CDR3 region has the DNA TGTGCCAGCAGCCAAGTAGGTCAAGGGCCCCAGCATTTT.

This clonotype appeared many times. V and J are TRBV5-1 and TRBJ2-3; 8 positions agree with TRBD1. Germline trimming cut 6 bases from V and 5 bases from J; bases unmatched to any gene: 8. The CDR3 loop spans 14 amino acids. Germline V CDR1 and CDR2: SGHRS, YFSETQ. The CDR3 DNA reads TGCGCCAGCATCGACAGGGGCGCCGGAGATACGCAGTATTTT. Translation: CASIDRGAGDTQYF.

This clonotype came up many times. This chain links TRBV27 with TRBJ1-5; tentatively, D is TRBD1 (6 bases). Germline CDR1 is MNHEY and CDR2 is SMNVEV (reference sequence). Trimming removed 5 bases from V and 2 bases from J, with 10 bases in between. CDR3 length equals 14 residues. The CDR3, as DNA: TGTGCCAGCAGTGTTAACAGGGGCAATCAGCCCCAGCATTTT. Encoded protein: CASSVNRGNQPQHF.

This clonotype was counted many times. The V and J genes are TRBV10-3 and TRBJ2-2; 9 bases align to TRBD1. The CDR3 contains 20 residues. V lost 4 bases and J lost 3; bases outside the gene matches: 18. Germline loops: CDR1 ENHRY, CDR2 SYGVKD. The CDR3 sequence: CAISGNPGQGRSGYTGELFF. The CDR3 coding sequence is TGTGCCATCAGTGGAAATCCGGGACAGGGACGGAGCGGGTACACCGGGGAGCTGTTTTTT.

This clonotype was seen more than once but under ten times. This rearrangement joins TRBV3-1 to TRBJ2-5; TRBD2 matches 9 bases. Germline V gene lookup returns CDR1 LGHDT and CDR2 YNNKEL (reference sequence). V shed 3 bases and J 5 bases; nucleotides not matched to a gene: 19. CDR3 length: 19 amino acids. The CDR3 DNA follows: TGTGCCAGCAGCCAGGACCGACTCGGGAGCGGGAGGCCAGGGGAGACCCAGTACTTC. Encoded protein: CASSQDRLGSGRPGETQYF.

This clonotype was seen at least ten times. The rearrangement uses TRBV5-1 and TRBJ2-1; D is possibly TRBD1 (7 bases). CDR3 size: 13 residues. Trimming left V 9 bases short and J 1 base short, with 11 bases between. CDR1 and CDR2 from the germline V gene are SGHRS and YFSETQ. The DNA of the CDR3 is TGCGCCACCTCAGGGGGGTCCTACAATGAGCAGTTCTTC. Residues: CATSGGSYNEQFF.

This clonotype appeared many times. The V and J genes are TRBV5-1 and TRBJ2-1; D is undetermined. V was shortened by 0 bases and J by 0 bases, with 13 bases between the two germline ends. The length of the CDR3 is 17 residues. Germline lookup yields CDR1 SGHRS and CDR2 YFSETQ. The CDR3 here is CASSLATTWSSYNEQFF. CDR3 sequence (DNA): TGCGCCAGCAGCTTGGCGACGACTTGGAGCTCCTACAATGAGCAGTTCTTC.

This clonotype was counted at least ten times. The chain uses TRBV10-3 and TRBJ2-1, with D possibly being TRBD1 or TRBD2 (5 bases each). Between the trimmed V and J ends, which lost 5 bases and 8 bases, there was a span of 25 bases. This CDR3 has 17 residues. The V gene's germline CDR1 is ENHRY and CDR2 SYGVKD. This CDR3 reads CAISRNPTVGERDEQFF. The DNA for the CDR3 is TGTGCCATCAGTAGAAACCCGACCGTGGGGGAACGGGATGAGCAGTTCTTC.

There are many counts of this clonotype. The chain joins TRBV12-3 or TRBV12-4 to TRBJ1-5; no reliable D call. This CDR3 comprises 15 residues. V was cut by 8 bases and J by 10 bases, with 24 bases left in between. CDR3 nucleotide sequence: TGTGCCAGCGGAAAGAACAGAGGCGTCATCAGCCCCCAGCATTTT. It specifies CASGKNRGVISPQHF.

This clonotype was observed many times. The V call is TRBV20-1, the J call TRBJ1-1, with 8 bases aligning to TRBD1. This CDR3 region has 15 residues. The V segment lost 6 bases and the J segment 2 bases; nucleotides outside the gene matches: 11. Germline V lookup: CDR1 DFQATT, CDR2 SNEGSKA (reference sequence). The DNA for the CDR3 is TGCAGTGCCGCTCGACAGGGGCGTCTTAACACTGAAGCTTTCTTT. Amino acid sequence: CSAARQGRLNTEAFF.

This clonotype was picked up a small number of times. The chain uses TRBV6-1 and TRBJ1-2; TRBD1 matches at 7 bases. Germline V gives CDR1 MNHNS, CDR2 SASEGT. J gave up 2 bases and V 6 bases, and 3 bases lay outside the gene matches. CDR3 size: 13 residues. CDR3 coding DNA: TGTGCCAGCAGCGAGGGGGCCAACTATGGCTACACCTTC. This encodes CASSEGANYGYTF.

This clonotype occurred many times. The gene calls are TRBV6-5 and TRBJ1-1, with unresolved D. This CDR3 spans 16 amino acids. From germline, CDR1 is MNHEY and CDR2 SVGAGI. V lost 2 bases and J 2 bases, leaving 15 bases between the germline ends. The CDR3 is CASSYRYSQGNTEAFF. CDR3 DNA sequence: TGTGCCAGCAGTTACCGATACTCACAAGGTAACACTGAAGCTTTCTTT.

This clonotype showed up many times. J is TRBJ1-2 and V is TRBV27; 8 nucleotides line up with TRBD1. The germline gives CDR1 MNHEY, CDR2 SMNVEV (reference sequence). The ends lost 0 bases at V and 4 bases at J; junction bases unmatched: 7. This CDR3 contains 16 residues. The CDR3 coding sequence is TGTGCCAGCAGTTTATCGGTGGCAGGGGGCAGCTATGGCTACACCTTC. Amino acids: CASSLSVAGGSYGYTF.

The V call is TRBV6-2 or TRBV6-3, the J call TRBJ2-3, with 9 positions matching TRBD1. V dropped 6 bases and J dropped 5; count of bases not matched to a gene: 9. Germline V gene sequence: CDR1 MNHEY, CDR2 SVGEGT. The CDR3 spans 15 residues. The CDR3 nucleotides read TGTGCCAGCAGACCCGAAGGGACAGGGAGAGATACGCAGTATTTT. Residues: CASRPEGTGRDTQYF.

The V call is TRBV19, the J call TRBJ1-5, with TRBD1 matching 8 bases. V lost 4 bases, J lost 3 bases, and 5 bases stayed unmatched. Per germline, CDR1 LNHDA and CDR2 SQIVND (reference sequence). The CDR3 consists of 15 residues. The CDR3 DNA follows: TGTGCCAGTAGTACAGACAGGGGCTACAATCAGCCCCAGCATTTT. Protein sequence: CASSTDRGYNQPQHF.

This clonotype has ten or more counts. V usage is TRBV3-1 and J usage is TRBJ2-7, with 7 bases fitting TRBD2. Germline CDR1 LGHDT, CDR2 YNNKEL (reference sequence). Trimming cost V 6 bases and J 5 bases; bases outside gene matches: 7. The CDR3 spans 13 residues. The CDR3 protein is CASRPDGGNEQYF. Written as DNA, the CDR3 is TGTGCCAGCAGGCCCGACGGGGGGAACGAGCAGTACTTC.

This clonotype has at least ten counts. The DNA for the CDR3 is TGTGCCAGCGGGACCCTCGACGAGCAGTACTTC. Translated: CASGTLDEQYF. The chain carries TRBV25-1 and TRBJ2-7; D is perhaps TRBD1 or TRBD2 (5 bases each). The CDR3 totals 11 residues. The V end lost 8 bases, the J end lost 5 bases, and 10 bases lay between the germline ends. In germline, CDR1 is MGHDK, CDR2 SYGVNS.

This clonotype was found many times. The chain uses TRBV20-1 and TRBJ2-1, with D perhaps given as TRBD1 or TRBD2 (5 bases each). CDR3 length: 18 residues. V gave up 4 bases and J gave up 5 bases, with 27 bases separating them. CDR1 is DFQATT and CDR2 is SNEGSKA in the germline V gene (reference sequence). CDR3 coding DNA: TGCAGTGCTACCATATCCTGGCGGGCCAAGGGGTCCCACAATGAGCAGTTCTTC. Its translation is CSATISWRAKGSHNEQFF.

The sample holds many counts of this clonotype. This chain uses TRBV20-1 with TRBJ2-5, with D unresolved. The CDR3 has 12 amino acids. The ends were cut back, 7 bases at V and 2 bases at J, with 11 bases in the middle. Germline V CDR1 and CDR2: DFQATT, SNEGSKA (reference sequence). CDR3 protein: CSVPFPQETQYF. The CDR3 region has the DNA TGCAGTGTTCCCTTTCCTCAAGAGACCCAGTACTTC.

This clonotype was detected many times. This sequence joins TRBV5-5 and TRBJ2-3; D unclear. With 4 bases removed from V and 3 bases from J, the gap between germline ends came to 15 bases. Germline-derived CDR1 and CDR2 are SGHKS and YYEKEE (reference sequence). This CDR3 region has 15 residues. This chain's CDR3 is CASSPGRARTDTQYF. The DNA for the CDR3 is TGTGCCAGCAGCCCCGGAAGGGCTAGGACAGATACGCAGTATTTT. The full variable domain, rest sourced from reference TRBV5-5 and TRBJ2-3, is DAGVTQSPTHLIKTRGQQVTLRCSPISGHKSVSWYQQVLGQGPQFIFQYYEKEERGRGNFPDRFSARQFPNYSSELNVNALLLGDSALYLCASSPGRARTDTQYFGPGTRLTVL.

This clonotype was seen repeatedly, ten times or more. V gene TRBV6-2 or TRBV6-3 combines with J gene TRBJ1-2; no definite D call. V dropped 6 bases and J dropped 3 bases, with 14 bases sitting between them. The CDR3 consists of 14 residues. Germline lookup yields CDR1 MNHEY and CDR2 SVGEGT. CDR3 in DNA: TGTGCCAGCAGCGACGACGGCAGTTACTATGGCTACACCTTC. Translation: CASSDDGSYYGYTF.

The rearrangement joins TRBV18 to TRBJ2-5; unclear D gene. V was trimmed by 3 bases and J by 5 bases, leaving 10 bases between them. CDR3 size: 13 residues. Per the germline V gene, CDR1 is KGHSH and CDR2 is LQKENI. The CDR3 spells CASSPLVGETQYF. CDR3 in DNA: TGTGCCAGCTCACCGCTGGTGGGGGAGACCCAGTACTTC.